The entry below describes one TCR beta chain. Its antigen is undetermined. The study ran its PCR with 60 Vbeta and 13 Jbeta primers. TCRdb's copy holds only in-frame clones and misses some; the assay was immunoSEQ multiplex PCR. The top ten clones hold roughly 2.2% of a sample with 150,000 to 180,000 clones, 74% of them seen once. The data originate from a study of cytomegalovirus exposure and HLA in healthy donors. General study points: Reportedly, diagnosis of cytomegalovirus status by the classifier showed high specificity and sensitivity. The records held CMV serostatus as the only immune exposure information. Equally common other TCR beta chains were less clonally expanded than HLA-associated ones, a later analysis found. At a 0.05 false discovery rate, a later analysis found around 15,000 TCR beta sequences to be associated with HLA alleles.

Germline lookup yields CDR1 SGHDT and CDR2 YYEEEE. This CDR3 has 11 amino acids. Trimming removed 2 bases at V and 4 bases at J, with 3 bases between. The sample consisted of PBMCs. The J gene is TRBJ2-5, the V gene TRBV5-6; D gene uncertain. The origin of this receptor is a man aged 25-45 years in good health and CMV-seronegative. CDR3 sequence (DNA): TGTGCCAGCAGCTTCGGAGAGACCCAGTACTTC. Amino acids: CASSFGETQYF.